The source of this T cell receptor (beta chain) is a study of post-analysis software for immune sequencing data. General study points: TRBV5-6, TRBV5-1 and TRBV20-1 belonged to a set of five TRBV segments that were more frequent in patients than controls.

Unique molecular identifiers tagged the TCR beta cDNA libraries. TCRdb re-derived calls from the PCR reads in MiXCR, one entry per CDR3 protein. The sample comprises 750,000 to 950,000 distinct CDR3 sequences, roughly 58% of which are singletons, and roughly 4.4% rests with the top ten. Of note for this clonotype: Its antigen is not identified.

The germline CDR1 and CDR2 sequences are LGHDT and YNNKEL (reference sequence). CDR3 length equals 15 residues. The germline V and J ends were trimmed by 6 bases and 3 bases, with 18 bases remaining between them. Sequencing was done on a sample of blood. The clonotype was recovered from a girl between 5 and 17 years old with multiple sclerosis. The rearrangement joins TRBV3-1 to TRBJ2-7; weak D call: TRBD2 (6 bases). Here the CDR3 reads CASRLSPGANYEQYF. Written as DNA, the CDR3 is TGTGCCAGCAGGCTCTCACCGGGAGCGAACTACGAGCAGTACTTC.